The entry that follows covers one TCR beta chain sequence. The data derive from a study of blood T cell repertoires in COVID-19. Study at large: From T cells, B-cell-depleted T cells, or PBMCs came the material, which was cDNA or gDNA.

Measured with immunoSEQ multiplex PCR; TCRdb has only the in-frame clones, and not every one. The table lists about 190,000 clones, roughly 80% of them singletons, with 5.2% in the top ten. Adults between about 18 and 95 years of age took part from under 25 US areas. CDR3 length: 12 amino acids. Germline V gene data show CDR1 as SGHNT and CDR2 as YYREEE (reference sequence). The V gene end was trimmed by 2 bases and the J gene end by 12 bases; junction bases not matched to a gene: 4. This clonotype was obtained from an older woman with acute COVID-19. V gene TRBV5-4 combines with J gene TRBJ1-4, with TRBD1 matching over 7 bases. Sequencing was done on a sample of PBMCs or T cells enriched from blood (not recorded which). The CDR3 DNA follows: TGTGCCAGCAGCTTAGGAGGGGGCGAACTGTTTTTT. As protein: CASSLGGGELFF. Using reference TRBV5-4 and TRBJ1-4 for the parts outside the CDR3, the full variable domain is ETGVTQSPTHLIKTRGQQVTLRCSSQSGHNTVSWYQQALGQGPQFIFQYYREEENGRGNFPPRFSGLQFPNYSSELNVNALELDDSALYLCASSLGGGELFFGSGTQLSVL.